Reported below is one T cell receptor beta chain. Its antigen is not known. The CDR3 has 14 amino acids. Germline V gene sequence: CDR1 LGHDT, CDR2 YNNKEL (reference sequence). V was trimmed by 0 bases and J by 4 bases, leaving 7 bases between them. The data were taken from a study of T cell responses to AZD1222 COVID-19 vaccine. Study-level findings and limits: Females made up more of the donors, who were largely white British, and clonal diversity may have come out too low.

The data were produced by immunoSEQ multiplex PCR, yet TCRdb's version contains in-frame clones alone and is incomplete. Among about 80,000 clones listed, 75% to 95% were seen once. Sequences were derived from peripheral blood, sampled 28 days after the second AZD1222 dose. This clonotype was sampled from an adult who received the AZD1222 COVID-19 vaccine. The chain recombines TRBV3-1 (or the pseudogene TRBV3-2) with TRBJ1-5; D unresolved. DNA for the CDR3: TGTGCCAGCAGCCAAGATCTCACAAATCAGCCCCAGCATTTT. It is translated as CASSQDLTNQPQHF.